One sample yielded the 16 T cell receptor beta chains listed below, sequenced in a study of T cell clones after liver transplantation. Data came from immunoSEQ multiplex PCR; TCRdb stores just in-frame clones and leaves some out. The sample has about 58,000 clones; about two thirds are singletons. Sample: CD4+ T cells from blood, taken at the approximately 16-month timepoint. Every receptor here comes from a human patient who received a liver transplant. The graft donor may have contributed some T cells.

V usage is TRBV5-1 and J usage is TRBJ2-1; TRBD2 matches at 7 bases. Trimming took 1 base from V and 2 from J; bases not matched to a gene: 3. The germline V gene encodes CDR1 SGHRS and CDR2 YFSETQ. The CDR3 has 15 residues. The CDR3 reads CASSLSGTTYNEQFF. As DNA, the CDR3 is TGCGCCAGCAGCTTGTCGGGGACTACCTACAATGAGCAGTTCTTC.

The V gene is TRBV7-9, the J gene TRBJ1-3; tentative D call: TRBD1 (6 bases). V lost 4 bases and J 1 base, leaving 11 bases between the germline ends. The CDR3 totals 15 residues. Germline V gene lookup returns CDR1 SEHNR and CDR2 FQNEAQ (reference sequence). The CDR3 sequence: CASSSQGFSGNTIYF. Written as DNA, the CDR3 is TGTGCCAGCAGCTCACAGGGTTTTTCTGGAAACACCATATATTTT.

V usage is TRBV30 and J usage is TRBJ2-7, with D perhaps TRBD1 (6 bases). Deletions cut 0 bases from V and 2 bases from J, with 14 bases between. Germline CDR1 and CDR2: GTSNPN and SVGIG (reference sequence). The CDR3 spans 15 residues. CDR3 amino acids: CAWSVFGQGTYEQYF. The CDR3 nucleotides read TGTGCCTGGAGTGTATTCGGGCAGGGGACCTACGAGCAGTACTTC.

This chain uses TRBV5-1 with TRBJ2-7; D might be TRBD2 (6 bases). This CDR3 has 14 amino acids. V gave up 4 bases and J gave up 6 bases, with 17 bases separating them. From germline, CDR1 is SGHRS and CDR2 YFSETQ. The CDR3 sequence is CASSQGGNSGEQYV. The CDR3 nucleotides are TGCGCCAGCAGCCAGGGAGGCAATTCGGGCGAGCAGTACGTC.

By sample fraction, this clone is medium-sized. The chain recombines TRBV19 with TRBJ1-6; D is possibly TRBD1 (5 bases). This CDR3 has 15 residues. V lost 6 bases and J 0 bases, leaving 9 bases between the germline ends. The germline gives CDR1 LNHDA, CDR2 SQIVND (reference sequence). The CDR3 spells CASRQGSSYNSPLHF. The CDR3 DNA is TGTGCCAGTAGGCAGGGAAGCTCCTATAATTCACCCCTCCACTTT.

The chain carries TRBV10-1 and TRBJ1-1, with D hard to call. Germline assignment: CDR1 WNHNN and CDR2 SYGVQD (reference sequence). CDR3 length: 8 amino acids. V was clipped by 7 bases and J by 11 bases, with 5 bases between them. In DNA form, the CDR3 reads TGCGCCAGCATAGAGGCTTTCTTT. Its protein product is CASIEAFF.

This chain links TRBV19 with TRBJ2-1; 11 bases map to TRBD2. The germline CDR1 and CDR2 sequences are LNHDA and SQIVND (reference sequence). This CDR3 comprises 15 residues. Trimming took 5 bases from V and 8 from J; bases not matched to a gene: 8. CDR3 residues: CASSVGTSGLDEQFF. The DNA of the CDR3 is TGTGCCAGTAGTGTGGGGACTAGCGGCCTCGATGAGCAGTTCTTC.

V usage is TRBV7-2 and J usage is TRBJ1-2; 7 bases match TRBD1. J was trimmed by 8 bases and V by 5 bases; bases with no gene match: 11. Germline V gene data show CDR1 as SGHTA and CDR2 as FQGNSA. The CDR3 has 14 amino acids. The DNA of the CDR3 is TGTGCCAGCAGCGCACAAAGGGACAGCTCCGGCTACACCTTC. Translation: CASSAQRDSSGYTF.

The CDR3 region has the DNA TGTGCCAGCAGTGAAGGAACTAGTTTACACGAGCAGTACGTC. Translation gives CASSEGTSLHEQYV. This chain uses TRBV6-1 with TRBJ2-7; the D gene is possibly TRBD2 (5 bases). V was pared by 1 base and J by 5 bases, with 12 bases between. This CDR3 region has 14 residues. CDR1 and CDR2 from the germline V gene are MNHNS and SASEGT.

Only one count was recorded for this clone. This sequence joins TRBV7-9 and TRBJ2-6; no definite D call. Germline assignment: CDR1 SEHNR and CDR2 FQNEAQ (reference sequence). V was clipped by 5 bases and J by 0 bases, with 11 bases between them. This CDR3 contains 16 residues. The CDR3 loop is CASSPMSSSGANVLTF. The DNA of the CDR3 is TGTGCCAGCAGCCCCATGTCCAGCTCTGGGGCCAACGTCCTGACTTTC.

This clone was seen only a few times. The CDR3: CASRMVRDQPQHF. CDR3 in DNA: TGTGCCAGCAGGATGGTCAGGGATCAGCCCCAGCATTTT. This sequence joins TRBV2 and TRBJ1-5; perhaps TRBD1 as D (5 bases). The length of the CDR3 is 13 residues. Germline CDR1 is SNHLY and CDR2 is FYNNEI. The ends were cut back, 6 bases at V and 5 bases at J, with 11 bases in the middle. Full variable domain (remainder filled in from reference TRBV2 and TRBJ1-5): EPEVTQTPSHQVTQMGQEVILRCVPISNHLYFYWYRQILGQKVEFLVSFYNNEISEKSEIFDDQFSVERPDGSNFTLKIRSTKLEDSAMYFCASRMVRDQPQHFGDGTRLSIL.

The V call is TRBV7-9, the J call TRBJ1-1; 8 bases are shared with TRBD1. CDR3 size: 14 residues. Germline V gene data show CDR1 as SEHNR and CDR2 as FQNEAQ (reference sequence). J was trimmed by 4 bases and V by 6 bases; bases with no gene match: 7. Written as DNA, the CDR3 is TGTGCCAGCAGACCAGGGGGCGGGGGCACTGAAGCTTTCTTT. It yields the protein CASRPGGGGTEAFF.

V usage is TRBV6-5 and J usage is TRBJ2-7; D is ambiguous. V was cut by 10 bases and J by 6 bases, with 10 bases left in between. The CDR3 has 10 residues. Germline values: CDR1 MNHEY, CDR2 SVGAGI. For the CDR3, the DNA is TGTGCCACCGCGTGGGGCGAGCAGTACGTC. Protein: CATAWGEQYV.

This chain links TRBV6-5 with TRBJ2-7; D might be TRBD1 (5 bases). This CDR3 comprises 14 residues. V was clipped by 9 bases and J by 7 bases, with 22 bases between them. The germline CDR1 and CDR2 sequences are MNHEY and SVGAGI. The CDR3: CARVGVRIIGEQYF. CDR3 sequence (DNA): TGTGCCAGGGTAGGGGTCAGGATAATTGGGGAGCAGTACTTC.

V and J are TRBV5-5 and TRBJ1-4; 7 bases map to TRBD1. Germline loops: CDR1 SGHKS, CDR2 YYEKEE (reference sequence). Trimming at V came to 2 bases and at J to 8 bases, leaving 9 bases not matched to a gene. The CDR3 runs 15 residues. The CDR3 DNA reads TGTGCCAGCAGCTTACCCGGGACAGCGTGGGAAAAACTGTTTTTT. Amino acids: CASSLPGTAWEKLFF.

The chain joins TRBV11-2 to TRBJ2-7; D perhaps matches TRBD1 (6 bases). The CDR3 sequence is 15 residues long. Germline CDR1 SGHAT, CDR2 FQNNGV. Trimming left V 0 bases short and J 5 bases short, with 14 bases between. DNA of the CDR3: TGTGCCAGCAGCTTAGATCCCGTCAGGGGAAACGAGCAGTACGTC. Protein: CASSLDPVRGNEQYV.